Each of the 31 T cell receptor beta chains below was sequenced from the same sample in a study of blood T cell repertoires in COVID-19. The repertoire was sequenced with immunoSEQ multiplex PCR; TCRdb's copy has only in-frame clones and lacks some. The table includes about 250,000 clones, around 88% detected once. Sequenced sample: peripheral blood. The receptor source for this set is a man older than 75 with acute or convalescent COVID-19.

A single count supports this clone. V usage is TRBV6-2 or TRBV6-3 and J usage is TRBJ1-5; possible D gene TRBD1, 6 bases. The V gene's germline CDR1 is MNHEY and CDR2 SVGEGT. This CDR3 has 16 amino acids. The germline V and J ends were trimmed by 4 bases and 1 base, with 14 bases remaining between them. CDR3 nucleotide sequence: TGTGCCAGCAGTTCCGACAGGATCGAAAGCAATCAGCCCCAGCATTTT. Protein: CASSSDRIESNQPQHF.

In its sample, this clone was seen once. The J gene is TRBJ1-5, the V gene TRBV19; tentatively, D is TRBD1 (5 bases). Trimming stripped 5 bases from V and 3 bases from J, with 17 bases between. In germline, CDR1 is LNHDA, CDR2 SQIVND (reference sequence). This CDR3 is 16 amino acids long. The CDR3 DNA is TGTGCCAGTAGTTGGGGCGGCAGTTCACCCAATCAGCCCCAGCATTTT. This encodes CASSWGGSSPNQPQHF.

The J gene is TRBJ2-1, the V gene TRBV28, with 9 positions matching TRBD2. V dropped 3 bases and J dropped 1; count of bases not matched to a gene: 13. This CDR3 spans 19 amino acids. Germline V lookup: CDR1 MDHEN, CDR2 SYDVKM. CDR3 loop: CASSFLAGGPLRSYNEQFF. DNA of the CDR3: TGTGCCAGCAGTTTTCTGGCGGGAGGGCCTCTCAGGTCCTACAATGAGCAGTTCTTC.

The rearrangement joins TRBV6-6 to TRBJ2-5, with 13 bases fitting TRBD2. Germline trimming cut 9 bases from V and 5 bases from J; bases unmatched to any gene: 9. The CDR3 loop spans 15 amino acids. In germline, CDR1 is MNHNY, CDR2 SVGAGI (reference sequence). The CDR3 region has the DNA TGTGCCAGTTTAACTAGCGGGGGGGCCCTGGAGACCCAGTACTTC. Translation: CASLTSGGALETQYF.

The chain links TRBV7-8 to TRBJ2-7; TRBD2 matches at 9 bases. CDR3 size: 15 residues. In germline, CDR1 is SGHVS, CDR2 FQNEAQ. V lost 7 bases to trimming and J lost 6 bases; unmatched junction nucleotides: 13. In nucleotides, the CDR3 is TGTGCCAGCACCGGCGGGGCGGGGGGGCTCGGCGAGCAGTACTTC. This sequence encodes CASTGGAGGLGEQYF.

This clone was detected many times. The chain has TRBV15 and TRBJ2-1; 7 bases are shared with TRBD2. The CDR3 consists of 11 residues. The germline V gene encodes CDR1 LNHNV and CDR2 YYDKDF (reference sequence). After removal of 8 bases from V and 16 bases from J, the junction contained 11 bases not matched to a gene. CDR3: CATSSGRGKFF. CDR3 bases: TGTGCCACCTCCTCGGGGCGGGGGAAATTCTTC.

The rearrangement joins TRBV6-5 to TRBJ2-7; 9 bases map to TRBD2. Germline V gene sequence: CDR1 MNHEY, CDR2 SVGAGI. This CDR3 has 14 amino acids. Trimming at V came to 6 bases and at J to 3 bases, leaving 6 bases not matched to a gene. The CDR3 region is CASRSGTSFYEQYF. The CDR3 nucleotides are TGTGCCAGCAGAAGCGGGACTAGCTTCTACGAGCAGTACTTC.

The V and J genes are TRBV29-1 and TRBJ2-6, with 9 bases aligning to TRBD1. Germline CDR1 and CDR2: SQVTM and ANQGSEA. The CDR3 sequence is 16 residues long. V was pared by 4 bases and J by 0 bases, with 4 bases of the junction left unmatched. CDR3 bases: TGCAGCGTTGTAGTGACAGGGGGCTCTGGGGCCAACGTCCTGACTTTC. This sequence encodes CSVVVTGGSGANVLTF.

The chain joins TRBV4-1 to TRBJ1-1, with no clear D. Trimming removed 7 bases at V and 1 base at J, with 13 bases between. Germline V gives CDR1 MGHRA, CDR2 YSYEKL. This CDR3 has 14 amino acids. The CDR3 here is CASTTLGRNTEAFF. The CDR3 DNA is TGCGCCAGCACGACCTTGGGCAGGAACACTGAAGCTTTCTTT.

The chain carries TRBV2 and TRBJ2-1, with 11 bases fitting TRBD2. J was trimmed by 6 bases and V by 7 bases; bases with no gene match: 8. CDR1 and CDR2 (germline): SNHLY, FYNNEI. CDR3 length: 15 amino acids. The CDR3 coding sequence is TGTGCCAGCACCCGATTGACTAGCGGGGCCAATGAGCAGTTCTTC. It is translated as CASTRLTSGANEQFF. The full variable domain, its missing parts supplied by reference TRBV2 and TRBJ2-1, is EPEVTQTPSHQVTQMGQEVILRCVPISNHLYFYWYRQILGQKVEFLVSFYNNEISEKSEIFDDQFSVERPDGSNFTLKIRSTKLEDSAMYFCASTRLTSGANEQFFGPGTRLTVL.

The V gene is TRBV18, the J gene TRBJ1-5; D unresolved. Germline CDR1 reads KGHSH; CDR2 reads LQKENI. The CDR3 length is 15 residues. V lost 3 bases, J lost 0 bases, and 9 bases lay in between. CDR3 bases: TGTGCCAGCTCACCGGAGCTTTCTAGCAATCAGCCCCAGCATTTT. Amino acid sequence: CASSPELSSNQPQHF.

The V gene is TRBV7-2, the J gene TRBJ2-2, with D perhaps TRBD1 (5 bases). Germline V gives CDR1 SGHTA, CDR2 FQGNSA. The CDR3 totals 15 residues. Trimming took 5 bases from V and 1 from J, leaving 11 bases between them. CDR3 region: CASSPTRVNTGELFF. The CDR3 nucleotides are TGTGCCAGCAGCCCGACCAGGGTGAACACCGGGGAGCTGTTTTTT.

The CDR3 DNA reads as TGCGCCAGCAGCCAACAGGGAGAATCGAACACTGAAGCTTTCTTT. Translation gives CASSQQGESNTEAFF. The rearrangement links TRBV5-1 to TRBJ1-1; maybe TRBD1 (6 bases). This CDR3 comprises 15 residues. The germline V gene encodes CDR1 SGHRS and CDR2 YFSETQ. The V end was cut by 4 bases, the J end by 1 base, with 14 bases between.

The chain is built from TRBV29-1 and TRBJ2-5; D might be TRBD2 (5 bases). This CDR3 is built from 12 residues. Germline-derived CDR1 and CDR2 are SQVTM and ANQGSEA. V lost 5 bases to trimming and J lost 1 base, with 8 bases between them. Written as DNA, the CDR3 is TGCAGCGTTCACGGAGGCCAAGAGACCCAGTACTTC. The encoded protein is CSVHGGQETQYF.

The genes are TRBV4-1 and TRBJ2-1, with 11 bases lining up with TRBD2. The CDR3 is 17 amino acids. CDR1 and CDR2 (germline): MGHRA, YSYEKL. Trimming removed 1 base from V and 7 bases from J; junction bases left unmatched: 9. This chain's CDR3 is CASSQVLIAGGWNEQFF. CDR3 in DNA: TGCGCCAGCAGCCAAGTGCTGATAGCGGGGGGGTGGAATGAGCAGTTCTTC.

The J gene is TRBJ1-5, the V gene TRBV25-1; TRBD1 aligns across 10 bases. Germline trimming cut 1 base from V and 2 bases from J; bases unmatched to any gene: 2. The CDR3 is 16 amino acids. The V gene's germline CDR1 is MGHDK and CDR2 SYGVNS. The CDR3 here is CASSESGTGGNQPQHF. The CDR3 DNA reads TGTGCCAGCAGTGAATCCGGGACAGGGGGCAATCAGCCCCAGCATTTT.

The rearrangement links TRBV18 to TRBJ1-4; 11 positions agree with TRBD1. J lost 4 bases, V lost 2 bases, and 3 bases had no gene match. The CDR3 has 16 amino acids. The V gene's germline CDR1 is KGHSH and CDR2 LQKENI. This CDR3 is CASSPGQGAHNEKLFF. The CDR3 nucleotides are TGTGCCAGCTCACCAGGACAGGGGGCACATAATGAAAAACTGTTTTTT.

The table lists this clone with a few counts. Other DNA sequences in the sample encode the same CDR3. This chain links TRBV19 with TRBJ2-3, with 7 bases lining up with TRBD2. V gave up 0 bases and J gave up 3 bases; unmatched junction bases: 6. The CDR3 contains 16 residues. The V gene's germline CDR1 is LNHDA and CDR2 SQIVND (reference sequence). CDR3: CASSIDPGLYTDTQYF. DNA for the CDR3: TGTGCCAGTAGTATAGATCCGGGACTATATACAGATACGCAGTATTTT.

The CDR3 protein is CASSLGGSGYNEQFF. The CDR3 DNA sequence: TGTGCCAGCAGCTTAGGAGGGAGCGGCTACAATGAGCAGTTCTTC. This rearrangement joins TRBV7-3 to TRBJ2-1, with D possibly being TRBD2 (6 bases). The germline V and J ends were trimmed by 2 bases and 3 bases, with 11 bases remaining between them. CDR1 SGHTA and CDR2 FQGTGA come from the germline V gene. This CDR3 has 15 amino acids.

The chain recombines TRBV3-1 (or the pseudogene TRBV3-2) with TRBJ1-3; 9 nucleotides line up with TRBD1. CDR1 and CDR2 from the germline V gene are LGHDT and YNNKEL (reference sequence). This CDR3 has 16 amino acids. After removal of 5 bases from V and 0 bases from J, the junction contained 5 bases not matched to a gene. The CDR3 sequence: CASSSRDRASGNTIYF. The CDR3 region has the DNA TGTGCCAGCAGCTCCCGGGACAGGGCCTCTGGAAACACCATATATTTT.

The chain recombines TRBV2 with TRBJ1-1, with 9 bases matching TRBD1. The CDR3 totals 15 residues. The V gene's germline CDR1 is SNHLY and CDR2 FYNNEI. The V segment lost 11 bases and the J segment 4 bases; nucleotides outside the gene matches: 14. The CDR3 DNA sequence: TGTGCCTGCGGCCCGGGACAGGGATGGAGCACTGAAGCTTTCTTT. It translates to CACGPGQGWSTEAFF. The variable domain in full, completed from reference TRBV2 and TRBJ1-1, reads EPEVTQTPSHQVTQMGQEVILRCVPISNHLYFYWYRQILGQKVEFLVSFYNNEISEKSEIFDDQFSVERPDGSNFTLKIRSTKLEDSAMYFCACGPGQGWSTEAFFGQGTRLTVV.

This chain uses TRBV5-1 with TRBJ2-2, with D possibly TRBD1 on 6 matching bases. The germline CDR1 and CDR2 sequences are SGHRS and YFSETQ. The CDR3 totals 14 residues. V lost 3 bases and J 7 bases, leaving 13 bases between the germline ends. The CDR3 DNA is TGCGCCAGCAGCTCATCACAGGGAAACGGGGAGCTGTTTTTT. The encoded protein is CASSSSQGNGELFF.

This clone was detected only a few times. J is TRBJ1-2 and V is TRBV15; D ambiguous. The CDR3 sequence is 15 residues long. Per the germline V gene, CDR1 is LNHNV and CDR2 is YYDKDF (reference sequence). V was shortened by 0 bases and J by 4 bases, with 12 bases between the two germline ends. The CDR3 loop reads CATSRDLREVYGYTF. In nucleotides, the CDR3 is TGTGCCACCAGCAGAGATCTGAGGGAGGTCTATGGCTACACCTTC.

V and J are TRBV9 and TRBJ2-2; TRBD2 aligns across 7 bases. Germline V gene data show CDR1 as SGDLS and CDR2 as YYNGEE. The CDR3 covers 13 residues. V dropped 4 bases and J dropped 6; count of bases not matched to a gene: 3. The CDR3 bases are TGTGCCAGCAGCCGCCGGGGGGCCGGGGAGCTGTTTTTT. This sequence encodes CASSRRGAGELFF. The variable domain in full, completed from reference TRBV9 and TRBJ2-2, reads DSGVTQTPKHLITATGQRVTLRCSPRSGDLSVYWYQQSLDQGLQFLIQYYNGEERAKGNILERFSAQQFPDLHSELNLSSLELGDSALYFCASSRRGAGELFFGEGSRLTVL.

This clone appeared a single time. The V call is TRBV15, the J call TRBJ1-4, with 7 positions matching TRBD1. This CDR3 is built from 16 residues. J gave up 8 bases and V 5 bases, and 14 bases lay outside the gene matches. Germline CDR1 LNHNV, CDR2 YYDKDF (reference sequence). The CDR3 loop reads CATSVRQGGGGEKLFF. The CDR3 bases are TGTGCCACCAGCGTTAGACAGGGCGGAGGAGGGGAAAAACTGTTTTTT.

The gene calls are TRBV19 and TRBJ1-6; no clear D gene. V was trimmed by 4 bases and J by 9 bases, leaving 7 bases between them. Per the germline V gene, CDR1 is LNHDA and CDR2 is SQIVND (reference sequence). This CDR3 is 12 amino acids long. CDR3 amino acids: CASSTRLSPLHF. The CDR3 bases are TGTGCCAGTAGTACCCGACTTTCACCCCTCCACTTT.

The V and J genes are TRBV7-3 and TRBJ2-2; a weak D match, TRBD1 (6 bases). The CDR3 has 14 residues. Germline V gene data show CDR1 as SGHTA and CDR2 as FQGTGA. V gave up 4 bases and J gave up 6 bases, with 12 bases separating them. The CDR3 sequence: CASSSDRLPGELFF. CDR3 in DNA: TGTGCCAGCAGCTCCGACAGGCTCCCCGGGGAGCTGTTTTTT.

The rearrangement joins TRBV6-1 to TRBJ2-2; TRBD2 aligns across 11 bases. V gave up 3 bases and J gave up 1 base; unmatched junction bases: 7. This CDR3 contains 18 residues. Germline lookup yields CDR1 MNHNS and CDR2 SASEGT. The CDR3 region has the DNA TGTGCCAGCAGTGATTTACTAGCGGGGGCCAAGAACACCGGGGAGCTGTTTTTT. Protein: CASSDLLAGAKNTGELFF.

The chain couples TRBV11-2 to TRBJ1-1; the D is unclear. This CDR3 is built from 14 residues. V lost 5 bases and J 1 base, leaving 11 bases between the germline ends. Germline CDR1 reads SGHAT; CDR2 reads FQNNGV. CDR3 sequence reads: CASSIQYSNTEAFF. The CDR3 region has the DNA TGTGCCAGCAGCATACAGTACTCGAACACTGAAGCTTTCTTT.

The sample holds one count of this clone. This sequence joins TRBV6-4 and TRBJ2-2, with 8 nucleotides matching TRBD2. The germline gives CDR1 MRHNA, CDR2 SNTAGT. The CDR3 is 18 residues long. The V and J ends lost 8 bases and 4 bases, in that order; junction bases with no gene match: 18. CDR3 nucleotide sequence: TGTGCCAGCCCTACCCCTCGGGAGGGCCGTGGGGTCACCGGGGAGCTGTTTTTT. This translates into CASPTPREGRGVTGELFF.

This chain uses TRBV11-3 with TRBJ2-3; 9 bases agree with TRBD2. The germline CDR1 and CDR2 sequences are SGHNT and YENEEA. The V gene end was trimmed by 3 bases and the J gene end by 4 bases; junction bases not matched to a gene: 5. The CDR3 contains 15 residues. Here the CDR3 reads CASSFGGGAADTQYF. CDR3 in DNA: TGTGCCAGCAGCTTCGGCGGGGGGGCCGCAGATACGCAGTATTTT. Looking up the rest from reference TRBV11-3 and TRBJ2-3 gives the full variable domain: EAGVVQSPRYKIIEKKQPVAFWCNPISGHNTLYWYLQNLGQGPELLIRYENEEAVDDSQLPKDRFSAERLKGVDSTLKIQPAELGDSAVYLCASSFGGGAADTQYFGPGTRLTVL.